This T cell receptor beta chain originates from a study of early T cells in non-severe SARS-CoV-2 infection. For the study at large: Bulk RNA from unsorted whole blood was sequenced; chains were unpaired.

Study observations and caveats: Using VDJdb, the matching emphasized anti-spike CD8 responses while missing private and CD4 specificities.

This clonotype has more than one count but fewer than ten. Its specificity is unknown. V was clipped by 3 bases and J by 4 bases; unmatched bases: 16. The CDR3 loop spans 18 amino acids. Individual cDNA molecules were tagged with unique molecular identifiers, the study reported. TCRdb used MiXCR to reprocess the 5' RACE reads, holding one entry per CDR3 protein. The sample has about 64,000 distinct CDR3 sequences, roughly 9% seen once. V is TRBV12-3 or TRBV12-4 and J is TRBJ1-1; 8 positions agree with TRBD1. The sequence was obtained from an adult who was a healthcare worker with PCR-confirmed SARS-CoV-2 infection or an uninfected control (not recorded which). This specimen consisted of whole blood, obtained at baseline. CDR3 nucleotides: TGTGCCAGCAGTTTTTTGGTACAGGGGGTTTTTGGTGGCACTGAAGCTTTCTTT. The encoded protein is CASSFLVQGVFGGTEAFF.